These T cell receptor beta chains were read from a single sample in a study of blood T cell repertoires in COVID-19. Data came from immunoSEQ multiplex PCR; TCRdb stores just in-frame clones and leaves some out. The top ten hold 2.5% to 3% of the sample, which has roughly 90,000 clones, around 92% seen once. Sequenced input: peripheral blood. These receptors were collected from a man between 45 and 60 years old with COVID-19, enrolled during active disease. The CDR3 runs from the conserved cysteine through the conserved F or W. D genes are given only for firm matches. Some rows have no size entry. The others give once, few or many, or a class for an expanded clone.

J gene | V gene | D gene | clone size | CDR3 protein | CDR3 DNA
TRBJ1-3 | TRBV7-9 | NA | NA | CASSPTGPGNTIYF | TGTGCCAGCAGCCCCACAGGGCCTGGAAACACCATATATTTT
TRBJ2-6 | TRBV2 | NA | NA | CASRGAGANVLTF | TGTGCCAGCAGGGGAGCGGGGGCCAACGTCCTGACTTTC
TRBJ1-5 | TRBV6-1 | NA | few | CASSGDRGGVVNQPQHF | TGTGCCAGCAGTGGGGACCGAGGGGGAGTTGTCAATCAGCCCCAGCATTTT
TRBJ1-5 | TRBV5-1 | TRBD1 | NA | CASSPTGFNQPQHF | TGCGCCAGCAGCCCGACAGGGTTCAATCAGCCCCAGCATTTT
TRBJ1-5 | TRBV19 | NA | NA | CASSIDTGQHQQPQHF | TGTGCCAGTAGTATAGATACTGGGCAGCATCAACAGCCCCAGCATTTT
TRBJ1-1 | TRBV23-1 | NA | NA | CASSQGRRNTEAFF | TGCGCCAGCAGTCAAGGGAGGCGGAACACTGAAGCTTTCTTT
TRBJ1-1 | TRBV6-2/TRBV6-3 | NA | few | CASSSVNTEAFF | TGTGCCAGCAGTTCGGTGAACACTGAAGCTTTCTTT
TRBJ1-6 | TRBV6-5 | NA | NA | CASSWTENNSPLHF | TGTGCCAGCAGTTGGACAGAGAATAATTCACCCCTCCACTTT
TRBJ2-5 | TRBV5-1 | TRBD1 | NA | CASSLKDRERETQYF | TGCGCCAGCAGCTTGAAGGACAGGGAGAGGGAGACCCAGTACTTC
TRBJ1-2 | TRBV5-6 | TRBD1 | NA | CASSLQGAYGYTF | TGTGCCAGCAGCTTGCAGGGGGCCTATGGCTACACCTTC
TRBJ1-2 | TRBV5-1 | NA | NA | CASSLAGVGGYTF | TGCGCCAGCAGCCTCGCAGGGGTAGGGGGCTACACCTTC
TRBJ1-6 | TRBV11-2 | TRBD1 | NA | CASTLAGTGPSPLHF | TGTGCCAGCACCTTGGCCGGGACAGGTCCCTCACCCCTCCACTTT
TRBJ1-1 | TRBV2 | NA | NA | CASKGDTRTEAFF | TGTGCCAGCAAGGGGGACACCAGGACTGAAGCTTTCTTT
TRBJ2-3 | TRBV2 | TRBD2 | NA | CASFSSGGVGDTQYF | TGTGCCAGCTTCTCTAGCGGGGGGGTAGGAGATACGCAGTATTTT
TRBJ2-5 | TRBV7-9 | NA | once | CASSLALSETQYF | TGTGCCAGCAGCTTAGCCCTTAGTGAGACCCAGTACTTC
TRBJ1-6 | TRBV15 | NA | NA | CATSTLAGNSPLHF | TGTGCCACCAGCACCCTTGCGGGTAATTCACCCCTCCACTTT
TRBJ2-4 | TRBV10-3 | TRBD1 | NA | CAISESRQGGSKNIQYF | TGTGCCATCAGTGAGTCGAGACAGGGCGGGTCCAAAAACATTCAGTACTTC
TRBJ1-1 | TRBV5-6 | TRBD1 | NA | CASSLGLRGRTEAFF | TGTGCCAGCAGCCTAGGCCTCAGGGGGCGGACTGAAGCTTTCTTT
TRBJ1-6 | TRBV7-6 | NA | NA | CASSSTGRYNSPLHF | TGTGCCAGCAGCTCTACAGGAAGATATAATTCACCCCTCCACTTT
TRBJ2-2 | TRBV30 | NA | NA | CAWRKDSGELFF | TGTGCCTGGAGAAAAGACAGCGGGGAGCTGTTTTTT
TRBJ1-5 | TRBV6-5 | TRBD1 | NA | CASSPDRGPSPQHF | TGTGCCAGCAGCCCCGACAGGGGGCCCTCCCCCCAGCATTTT
TRBJ2-7 | TRBV13 | TRBD2 | NA | CASSLGLAGASSYEQYF | TGTGCCAGCAGCTTAGGTCTAGCGGGCGCCAGCTCCTACGAGCAGTACTTC
TRBJ1-2 | TRBV27 | TRBD1 | NA | CASRYRDSLSYGYTF | TGTGCCAGCAGGTACCGGGACAGCCTTTCCTATGGCTACACCTTC
TRBJ2-5 | TRBV29-1 | NA | NA | CSVGTVGETQYF | TGCAGCGTTGGTACAGTCGGCGAGACCCAGTACTTC
TRBJ2-1 | TRBV7-3 | NA | NA | CASSPWGDDYNEQFF | TGTGCCAGCAGCCCGTGGGGGGACGATTACAATGAGCAGTTCTTC
TRBJ2-7 | TRBV5-4 | NA | NA | CASSLALGFTGQYF | TGTGCCAGCAGCTTGGCCCTCGGCTTCACGGGGCAGTACTTC
TRBJ1-1 | TRBV5-1 | TRBD1 | once | CASSLEGQGDTEAFF | TGCGCCAGCAGCTTGGAAGGACAGGGGGATACTGAAGCTTTCTTT
TRBJ2-1 | TRBV7-6 | TRBD2 | NA | CASSLAMTSGGAQQFF | TGTGCCAGCAGCTTAGCTATGACTAGCGGGGGGGCGCAGCAGTTCTTC
TRBJ1-1 | TRBV2 | NA | few | CASTEWDTNTEAFF | TGTGCCAGCACGGAATGGGACACGAACACTGAAGCTTTCTTT
TRBJ2-2 | TRBV5-1 | NA | NA | CASSLGALGLDTGELFF | TGCGCCAGCAGTTTGGGGGCGCTTGGACTGGACACCGGGGAGCTGTTTTTT
TRBJ1-2 | TRBV30 | TRBD1 | once | CARRDSNYGYTF | TGTGCCCGAAGGGACAGCAACTATGGCTACACCTTC
TRBJ2-3 | TRBV15 | TRBD1 | NA | CATSRTARGHTDTQYF | TGTGCCACCAGCAGGACCGCCAGGGGGCACACAGATACGCAGTATTTT
TRBJ1-1 | TRBV5-4 | TRBD1 | NA | CASSLLGTDTQAFF | TGTGCCAGCAGCTTGCTAGGGACAGATACCCAAGCTTTCTTT
TRBJ2-5 | TRBV7-2 | NA | NA | CASSLARSGPQETQYF | TGTGCCAGCAGCCTAGCCCGGTCAGGGCCCCAAGAGACCCAGTACTTC
TRBJ1-2 | TRBV11-2 | TRBD1 | NA | CASSFGQGFYGYTF | TGTGCCAGCAGCTTTGGACAGGGCTTCTATGGCTACACCTTC
TRBJ2-1 | TRBV9 | TRBD2 | NA | CASSLAGGQKGNEQFF | TGTGCCAGCAGCCTAGCGGGGGGGCAGAAGGGCAATGAGCAGTTCTTC
TRBJ2-7 | TRBV7-9 | NA | NA | CASSLDTGYEQYF | TGTGCCAGCAGCTTAGATACAGGCTACGAGCAGTACTTC
TRBJ2-5 | TRBV6-2/TRBV6-3 | TRBD1 | NA | CASSFGQGASETQYF | TGTGCCAGCAGTTTTGGACAGGGGGCGTCGGAGACCCAGTACTTC
TRBJ1-5 | TRBV4-1 | TRBD1 | NA | CASSLTATGYNQPQHF | TGCGCCAGCAGCCTAACCGCGACAGGGTACAATCAGCCCCAGCATTTT
TRBJ1-2 | TRBV3-1/TRBV3-2 | TRBD1 | NA | CASSQVQGGGYTF | TGTGCCAGCAGCCAAGTGCAGGGGGGAGGCTACACCTTC
TRBJ1-1 | TRBV4-2 | NA | NA | CASSQEGVVMNTEAFF | TGTGCCAGCAGCCAAGAAGGGGTGGTAATGAACACTGAAGCTTTCTTT